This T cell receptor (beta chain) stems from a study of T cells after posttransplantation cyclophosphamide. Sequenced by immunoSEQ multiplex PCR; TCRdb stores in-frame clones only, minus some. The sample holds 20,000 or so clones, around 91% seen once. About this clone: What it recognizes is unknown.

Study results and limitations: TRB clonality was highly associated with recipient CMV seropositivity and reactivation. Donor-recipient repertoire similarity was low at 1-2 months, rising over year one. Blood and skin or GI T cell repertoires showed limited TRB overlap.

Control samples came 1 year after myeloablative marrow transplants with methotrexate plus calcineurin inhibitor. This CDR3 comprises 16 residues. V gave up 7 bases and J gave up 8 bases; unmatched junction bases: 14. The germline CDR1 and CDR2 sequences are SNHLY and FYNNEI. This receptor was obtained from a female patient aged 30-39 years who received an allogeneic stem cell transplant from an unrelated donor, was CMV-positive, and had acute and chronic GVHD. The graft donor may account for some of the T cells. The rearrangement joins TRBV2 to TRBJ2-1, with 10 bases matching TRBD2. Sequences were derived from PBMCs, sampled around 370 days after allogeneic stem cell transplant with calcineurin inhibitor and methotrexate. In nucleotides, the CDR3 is TGTGCCAGCACTAATAGGAGGCTAGCGGGAGTCTATGAGCAGTTCTTC. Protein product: CASTNRRLAGVYEQFF.